This T cell receptor beta chain comes out of a study of tumor and adjacent non-tumor tissue in lung cancer (dated by TCRdb to about 2018). A note on the overall study: By cancer type, the cohort comprised about 13 adenocarcinoma patients, a couple of squamous cell carcinoma patients and 1 small cell lung cancer patient. TCRbeta CDR3 sequencing was performed on a few dozen paired specimens, with one tumor sample and one normal lung sample collected per patient. Ages among the roughly 15 patients ranged from about 30 to 85 years, there were 10 men and 5 women, and disease was at TNM stage I to III. A total of fewer than 150 million productive TCRbeta reads were generated by sequencing, corresponding to an average of around 4 million reads per sample. Using bulk TCRbeta repertoires from under 18 lung cancer patients, the study set lung tumor tissue side by side with matched distant non-tumor lung tissue.

Worth noting for this clonotype: The target of this receptor is not known. A read error may produce the germline difference seen at one junction end.

The library was obtained by multiplex PCR. The sample was run on an Illumina HiSeq 2500. TCRbeta libraries were constructed through three rounds of nested PCR with primers (Table S4) according to protocols adapted from ARM-PCR. Before sequencing, PCR products of 200-500 bp were cut from the gel and purified using the QIAquick gel extraction kit. Concerning the study's data processing: Reads were cleaned using Trimmomatic, were merged into complete CDR3 sequences using FLASH, and were assigned to V(D)J germline segments using MiTCR. Clonal diversity was computed as the inverse Simpson's index with VDJtools. Productive reads were defined as in-frame sequences without a premature stop codon. TCRdb reanalyzed the raw reads on its own, using fastp at Q25 for trimming and MiXCR for clone calling, and kept in-frame beta chains. Rows with one shared CDR3 protein collapse into an entry with the most common genes and DNA. The V and J calls were not made by the authors but by TCRdb's processing. The sample profile shows tens of thousands of distinct CDR3 sequences; 55% to 80% of them were found once. Of the sample, about a tenth falls within the top ten clones.

The investigation overall reported the following: Peripheral blood was not sequenced, so blood TCRbeta repertoires were not examined in the lung cancer patients of the study. The sequencing platform is not named in the methods, and unique molecular identifiers are not mentioned. Only approximately 14 patients were in the cohort, and the authors stated that larger samples and more detailed clinical data are needed. TCR diversity (inverse Simpson) was significantly higher in tumor than in normal lung tissue (approximately 440 vs 150, P = 0.0075, Mann-Whitney U test). In normal lung, the top 100 clones accounted for a significantly larger cumulative share of the repertoire than in tumor tissue. TCR diversity was significantly higher in younger patients, and higher tumor TCR diversity was associated with shorter overall and disease-free survival.

RNA was isolated from bulk, unsorted tissue, and RNA quality was assessed with a NanoDrop ND-1000 and an Agilent 2100. Newly diagnosed lung cancer patients without prior chemotherapy who had been admitted for thoracic surgery in China between August and November 2014 were enrolled as donors. Patients with previous radiotherapy or chemotherapy, or with another concurrent cancer, were excluded from the study. Surgical tissue pieces of roughly 1-2.2 cm3 were preserved in RNAlater solution and were kept at -80 degrees C until use. Sequencing was carried out using lung tumor tissue. The source of this sequence is a woman aged 35 to 49 with non-small cell lung cancer.

The nucleotide sequence reads as follows: TGTGTCAGCAGTGAACAGGCGCCCTGGCCTAACTATGGCTACACCTTC. Its product reads: CVSSEQAPWPNYGYTF. The chain uses TRBV6-1 and TRBJ1-2, with a tentative D gene TRBD1 over 5 matching bases. Measured from the cysteine to the phenylalanine, the CDR3 is 16 residues long. Only the CDR3 part of the read is kept: 48 bases, read in frame from the first base. From a lookup of the germline V gene, CDR1 and CDR2 are MNHNS and SASEGT.